The entry below gives a single T cell receptor (beta chain) sequence along with its context. The antigen remains undetermined. Because the library targeted alpha chains, this beta chain is an off-target read whose size means little. The V and J ends lost 6 bases and 6 bases respectively, with 13 bases between them. Germline-derived CDR1 and CDR2 are MNHEY and SVGEGT. The CDR3 runs 13 residues. This sample was taken from a study of glioma-infiltrating T cells. TCR alpha and beta CDR3 regions were amplified from RNA using iRepertoire nested multiplex PCR. One-step reverse transcription and amplification started from roughly 100-400 ng of tissue mRNA or PBMC total RNA. Each CDR3 protein gets one entry after TCRdb re-called the multiplex PCR reads with MiXCR. The sample comprises around 4,100 distinct CDR3 sequences, around 92% of which are singletons, and roughly 29% rests with the top ten. Findings and limits, study-wide: Above-expected tissue-blood divergence occurred in all gliomas, most in low-grade ones.

V is TRBV6-2 or TRBV6-3 and J is TRBJ2-3; no clear D gene. The sequenced sample was glioma tissue, nonneoplastic brain tissue, or PBMCs (not recorded which). The receptor was derived from a human donor with low-grade glioma or glioblastoma, undergoing nonglioma brain surgery, or in good health (not recorded which). As DNA, the CDR3 is TGTGCCAGCAGCGACTGGCACGGGGATACGCAGTATTTT. Amino acid sequence: CASSDWHGDTQYF.